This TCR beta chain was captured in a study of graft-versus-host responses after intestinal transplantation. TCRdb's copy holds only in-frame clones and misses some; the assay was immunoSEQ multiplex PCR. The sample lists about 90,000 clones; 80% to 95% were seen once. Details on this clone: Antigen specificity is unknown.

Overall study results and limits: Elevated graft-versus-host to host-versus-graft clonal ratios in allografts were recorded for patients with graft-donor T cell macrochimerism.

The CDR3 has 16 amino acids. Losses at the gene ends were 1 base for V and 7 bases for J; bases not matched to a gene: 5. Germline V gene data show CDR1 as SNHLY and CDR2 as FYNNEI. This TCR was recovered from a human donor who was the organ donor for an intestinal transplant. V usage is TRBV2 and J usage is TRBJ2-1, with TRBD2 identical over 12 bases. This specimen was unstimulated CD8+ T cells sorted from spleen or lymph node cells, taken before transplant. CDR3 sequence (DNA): TGTGCCAGCAGTGAAGGGACTAGCGGGGACGGGAATGAGCAGTTCTTC. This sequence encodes CASSEGTSGDGNEQFF.